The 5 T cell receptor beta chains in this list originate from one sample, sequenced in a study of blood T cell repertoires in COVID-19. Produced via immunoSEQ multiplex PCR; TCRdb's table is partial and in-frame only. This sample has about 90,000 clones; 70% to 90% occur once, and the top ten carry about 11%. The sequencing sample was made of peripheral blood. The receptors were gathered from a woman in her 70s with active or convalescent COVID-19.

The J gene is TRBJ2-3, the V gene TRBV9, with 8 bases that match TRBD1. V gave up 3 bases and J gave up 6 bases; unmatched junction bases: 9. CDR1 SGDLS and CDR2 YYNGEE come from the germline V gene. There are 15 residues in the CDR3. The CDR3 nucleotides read TGTGCCAGCAGCGGGCCAGGGGGCGCTTCGGATACGCAGTATTTT. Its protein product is CASSGPGGASDTQYF.

This chain's CDR3 is CASSLAGTANTGELFF. Here the CDR3 DNA reads TGTGCCAGCAGCCTCGCCGGGACAGCTAACACCGGGGAGCTGTTTTTT. The rearrangement uses TRBV7-2 and TRBJ2-2; 7 bases are shared with TRBD1. The V gene's germline CDR1 is SGHTA and CDR2 FQGNSA. V was pared by 5 bases and J by 2 bases, with 8 bases of the junction left unmatched. This CDR3 has 16 residues.

The CDR3 here is CASSWGQESSGANVLTF. The CDR3 DNA reads TGCGCCAGCAGCTGGGGACAGGAGAGCTCTGGGGCCAACGTCCTGACTTTC. The chain is built from TRBV5-1 and TRBJ2-6; the match to TRBD1 covers 8 bases. This CDR3 is 17 amino acids long. V was clipped by 3 bases and J by 0 bases; unmatched bases: 5. Looked up from germline, CDR1 is SGHRS and CDR2 is YFSETQ.

This CDR3 is CASSTRRTSPEVFF. As DNA, the CDR3 is TGTGCCAGCAGCACAAGGAGGACTAGCCCGGAGGTGTTCTTC. The V and J genes are TRBV11-3 and TRBJ2-1; 8 bases map to TRBD2. CDR1 and CDR2 from the germline V gene are SGHNT and YENEEA. The CDR3 has 14 amino acids. Germline trimming cut 5 bases from V and 15 bases from J; bases unmatched to any gene: 15. Full variable domain (remainder filled in from reference TRBV11-3 and TRBJ2-1): EAGVVQSPRYKIIEKKQPVAFWCNPISGHNTLYWYLQNLGQGPELLIRYENEEAVDDSQLPKDRFSAERLKGVDSTLKIQPAELGDSAVYLCASSTRRTSPEVFFGPGTRLTVL.

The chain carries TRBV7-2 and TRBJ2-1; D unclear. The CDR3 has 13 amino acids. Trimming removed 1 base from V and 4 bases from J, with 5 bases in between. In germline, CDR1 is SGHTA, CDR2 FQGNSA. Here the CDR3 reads CASSLVEYNEQFF. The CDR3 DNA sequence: TGTGCCAGCAGCTTAGTGGAGTACAATGAGCAGTTCTTC.